This T cell receptor (beta chain) was sequenced for a study of CXCR3-negative and CXCR3-positive naive CD8 T cells (dated 2019 in TCRdb). In terms of the full investigation: In total, some 150 million TRB reads were obtained, which works out to roughly 1.5 +/- 0.3 million reads per library. Diversity and physicochemical repertoire analyses were performed on about a dozen donors pooled from two independent experiments. Naive subsets from about five donors and memory cells from 3 donors were included in the TRBV-TRBJ cluster analysis.

Remarks on this clonotype: It has no known antigen specificity.

Per the germline V gene (reference sequence), LNHNV is the CDR1 and YYDKDF is the CDR2. From its cysteine to its phenylalanine, the CDR3 spans 15 amino acids. The DNA sequence is not available. General findings and caveats noted by the study authors: TRBV-TRBJ usage was similar between naive CXCR3-negative and CXCR3-positive cells from the same donor, while memory cells showed distinct patterns. Compared with CXCR3-negative naive cells, CXCR3-positive naive cells had TRB CDR3s with higher hydrophobicity (lower Kidera factor 4), lower energy, and higher strength and volume indices. Because surface CD5, which has been linked to self-reactivity in mice, was comparable between naive subsets, TCR interaction strength was also inferred from TRB CDR3 physicochemical properties. Repertoire diversity was comparably high in both naive subsets but much lower in memory CD8+ T cells. Freshly isolated PBMCs were used for most assays because CXCR3 expression went down partially after cryopreservation.

For every CD8+ T cell subset, over 250,000 cells were flow-sorted straight into RLT lysis buffer, and each subset was sorted in triplicate. To exclude memory contaminants, naive CD8+ T cells were stringently defined as CD45RO-CCR7+CD27+CD95-. Standard density gradient centrifugation was used to isolate peripheral blood mononuclear cells from buffy coats. A FACSAria III was used to flow-sort naive CD8+ T cells into CXCR3-negative and CXCR3-positive populations. Total RNA was extracted from sorted cells using an RNeasy Mini Kit. The data were produced on a NextSeq 550. The Human TCR Profiling Kit (MiLaboratory) was used to prepare UMI-labeled 5' RACE TRB cDNA libraries. The full amount of extracted RNA was used for cDNA synthesis, and the full amount of resulting cDNA was used for PCR amplification. Libraries were prepared in parallel with an identical number of PCR cycles. As for how the authors treated the data: With a requirement of at least two reads per UMI, MIGEC and MiXCR extracted about 50,000 +/- 10,000 unique UMI-labeled TRB cDNA molecules per library. An average of approximately 40,000 +/- 10,000 functional in-frame TRB CDR3 nucleotide clonotypes without stop codons was found per library. After downsampling to 5000 UMI-labeled TRB molecules per sample, diversity metrics, including normalized Shannon-Wiener and Chao1, were computed in VDJtools. VDJtools was used to calculate clonotype-size-weighted physicochemical properties of the central five CDR3 residues, namely interaction energy, strength, volume and Kidera factor 4. Reprocessed by TCRdb, the reads give a single entry per CDR3 protein sequence, without DNA. TCRdb's processing, not the authors', yielded these V and J calls. The table held for this sample gives some 22,000 distinct CDR3 sequences. 4% to 5% of the sample is in the top ten clones.

The sequencing sample was made of naive CXCR3- CD8+ T cells from blood. Taken with the paper, the label for cell subset or site translates to: CD45RO-CCR7+CD27+CD95- naive CD8+ T cells lacking CXCR3 (TNR3-). The source of this sequence is a human donor in good health. Some clones in this sample may be carry-over from other donors' samples. The chain uses TRBV15 and TRBJ1-3; TCRdb calls TRBD1, which cannot be checked without DNA. The CDR3 has the sequence CATSSPPFSGNTIYF.